A single sample is the source of the 13 T cell receptor beta chains below, sequenced in a study of blood T cell repertoires in COVID-19. Produced via immunoSEQ multiplex PCR; TCRdb's table is partial and in-frame only. Among 80,000 to 95,000 clones listed, approximately 80% were seen once. Specimen: peripheral blood. The source is a man aged 80 or over with acute or convalescent COVID-19.

CDR3 protein: CASSVAGGLATSSYNEQFF. For the CDR3, the DNA is TGTGCCAGCAGCGTAGCTGGGGGACTAGCGACAAGCTCCTACAATGAGCAGTTCTTC. The chain has TRBV9 and TRBJ2-1, with TRBD2 identical over 10 bases. The CDR3 sequence is 19 residues long. V was clipped by 0 bases and J by 0 bases; unmatched bases: 9. Germline V gives CDR1 SGDLS, CDR2 YYNGEE.

This sequence joins TRBV7-9 and TRBJ2-3; 7 bases match TRBD1. After removal of 5 bases from V and 6 bases from J, the junction contained 8 bases not matched to a gene. The CDR3 runs 14 residues. The germline V gene encodes CDR1 SEHNR and CDR2 FQNEAQ (reference sequence). CDR3 nucleotide sequence: TGTGCCAGCAGCCGTACAGGGGTATCCGATACGCAGTATTTT. Translation gives CASSRTGVSDTQYF.

The count of this clone is one. The same CDR3 arises from other DNA sequences in this sample as well. This sequence joins TRBV28 and TRBJ2-6, with 7 bases fitting TRBD1. V lost 5 bases to trimming and J lost 0 bases; unmatched junction nucleotides: 1. CDR3 length: 15 amino acids. CDR1 is MDHEN, CDR2 SYDVKM, per germline. This chain's CDR3 is CASSPGGSGANVLTF. The CDR3 nucleotides read TGTGCCAGCAGTCCAGGGGGCTCTGGGGCCAACGTCCTGACTTTC.

This sequence joins TRBV19 and TRBJ1-6, with D possibly TRBD1 on 6 matching bases. The germline V gene has CDR1 LNHDA and CDR2 SQIVND (reference sequence). This CDR3 has 20 residues. V was trimmed by 4 bases and J by 9 bases, leaving 31 bases between them. In DNA, the CDR3 is TGTGCCAGTAGTAAGGACAGCGTCTTACGGATTACCCCTCTGGGTTCACCCCTCCACTTT. Translated: CASSKDSVLRITPLGSPLHF.

The chain employs TRBV2 and TRBJ1-2; a possible D gene is TRBD1 (5 bases). This CDR3 has 14 amino acids. Germline CDR1 reads SNHLY; CDR2 reads FYNNEI. Trimming left V 7 bases short and J 4 bases short, with 16 bases between. The DNA for the CDR3 is TGTGCCAGCATTAGACAGTTCCTATCCTATGGCTACACCTTC. Amino acid sequence: CASIRQFLSYGYTF.

This chain uses TRBV6-5 with TRBJ2-1, with 9 bases identical to TRBD1. CDR1 is MNHEY, CDR2 SVGAGI, per germline. Germline trimming cut 6 bases from V and 4 bases from J; bases unmatched to any gene: 7. The CDR3 has 15 amino acids. CDR3 loop: CASRFDRGSYNEQFF. The CDR3, as DNA: TGTGCCAGCAGATTCGACAGGGGGTCTTACAATGAGCAGTTCTTC.

The J gene is TRBJ2-7, the V gene TRBV11-2; 9 bases agree with TRBD1. The ends lost 4 bases at V and 3 bases at J; junction bases unmatched: 7. Germline V gives CDR1 SGHAT, CDR2 FQNNGV. This CDR3 is 15 amino acids long. CDR3 protein: CASSSSGTGLYEQYF. In DNA, the CDR3 is TGTGCCAGCAGCTCCTCCGGGACAGGGCTCTACGAGCAGTACTTC.

The chain combines TRBV6-1 with TRBJ1-5; no clear D gene. Trimming left V 1 base short and J 5 bases short, with 9 bases between. Per the germline V gene, CDR1 is MNHNS and CDR2 is SASEGT. This CDR3 region has 14 residues. CDR3 DNA: TGTGCCAGCAGTGAAGGTACAATTGATCAGCCCCAGCATTTT. This encodes CASSEGTIDQPQHF.

The chain uses TRBV28 and TRBJ1-5; perhaps TRBD1 as D (6 bases). Germline-derived CDR1 and CDR2 are MDHEN and SYDVKM. The CDR3 extends over 16 amino acids. V was shortened by 2 bases and J by 6 bases, with 17 bases between the two germline ends. Here the CDR3 DNA reads TGTGCCAGCAGTTTAATTCAGGGGAAACTCGGTCAGCCCCAGCATTTT. It is translated as CASSLIQGKLGQPQHF.

The chain carries TRBV30 and TRBJ1-4; D is unclear. Germline V gene lookup returns CDR1 GTSNPN and CDR2 SVGIG (reference sequence). The CDR3 extends over 13 amino acids. V was pared by 4 bases and J by 0 bases, with 6 bases between. The CDR3 nucleotides are TGTGCCTGGACGACAACAACTAATGAAAAACTGTTTTTT. As protein: CAWTTTTNEKLFF.

The chain recombines TRBV28 with TRBJ1-5; no clear D. The germline V and J ends were trimmed by 3 bases and 6 bases, with 9 bases remaining between them. CDR1 is MDHEN, CDR2 SYDVKM, per germline. CDR3 length: 13 residues. The DNA of the CDR3 is TGTGCCAGCAGTTTTAGGGAGGGTCAGCCCCAGCATTTT. This encodes CASSFREGQPQHF.

This CDR3 reads CATSDLGQGKDQPQHF. In nucleotides, the CDR3 is TGTGCCACCAGTGATTTGGGACAGGGGAAGGATCAGCCCCAGCATTTT. The chain is built from TRBV24-1 and TRBJ1-5, with 9 positions matching TRBD1. The V and J ends lost 0 bases and 5 bases, in that order; junction bases with no gene match: 4. The germline V gene encodes CDR1 KGHDR and CDR2 SFDVKD. The CDR3 is 16 amino acids.

This rearrangement joins TRBV18 to TRBJ1-1; D gene unclear. The ends were cut back, 3 bases at V and 2 bases at J, with 16 bases in the middle. This CDR3 has 16 residues. CDR1 KGHSH and CDR2 LQKENI come from the germline V gene. DNA of the CDR3: TGTGCCAGCTCACCTTCGCGAATTTTTGGTAACACTGAAGCTTTCTTT. Translation gives CASSPSRIFGNTEAFF.